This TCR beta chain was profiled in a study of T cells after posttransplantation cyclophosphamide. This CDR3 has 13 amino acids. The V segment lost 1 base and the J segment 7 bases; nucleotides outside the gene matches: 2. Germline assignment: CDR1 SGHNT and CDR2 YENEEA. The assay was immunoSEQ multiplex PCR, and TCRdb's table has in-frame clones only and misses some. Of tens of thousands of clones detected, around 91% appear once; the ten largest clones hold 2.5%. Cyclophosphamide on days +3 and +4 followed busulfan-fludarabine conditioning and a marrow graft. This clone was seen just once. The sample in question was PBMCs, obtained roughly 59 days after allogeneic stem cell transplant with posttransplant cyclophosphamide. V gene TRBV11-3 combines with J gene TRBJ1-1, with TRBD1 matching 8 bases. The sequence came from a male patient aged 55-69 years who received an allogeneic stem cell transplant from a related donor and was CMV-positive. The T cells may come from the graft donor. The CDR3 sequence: CASSLGGTGEAFF. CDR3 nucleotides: TGTGCCAGCAGCTTAGGGGGGACAGGTGAAGCTTTCTTT.